These T cell receptor beta chains were read from a single sample in a study of cytomegalovirus exposure and HLA in healthy donors. The repertoire was sequenced with immunoSEQ multiplex PCR; TCRdb's copy has only in-frame clones and lacks some. The table has about 210,000 clones, 82% seen once. Specimen: PBMCs. These TCRs come from a man aged 40-55 years in good health and CMV-seropositive. Each CDR3 is given with its conserved first and last residue. A D gene is named only where the DNA matches it firmly. A row's size may be missing; if present it is once, few, many or a size class.

abundance	j_gene	d_gene	v_gene	CDR3aa	CDR3nt
NA	TRBJ2-7	TRBD2	TRBV4-1	CASSQGPLSSGSYEQYF	TGCGCCAGCAGCCAAGGCCCTCTCTCTAGCGGGAGTTACGAGCAGTACTTC
NA	TRBJ2-2	TRBD2	TRBV6-6	CASSRVGREVGELFF	TGTGCCAGCAGTCGCGTCGGGCGGGAGGTCGGGGAGCTGTTTTTT
NA	TRBJ2-3	NA	TRBV7-2	CASSAGPSTDTQYF	TGTGCCAGCAGCGCGGGACCCAGCACAGATACGCAGTATTTT
NA	TRBJ1-3	NA	TRBV29-1	CSVVWPGSGNTIYF	TGCAGCGTTGTCTGGCCAGGCTCTGGAAACACCATATATTTT
NA	TRBJ2-2	NA	TRBV15	CATSNTEGGGELFF	TGTGCCACCAGCAACACCGAGGGCGGCGGGGAGCTGTTTTTT
NA	TRBJ1-2	TRBD1	TRBV10-3	CAISAQQGEYGYTF	TGTGCCATCAGTGCGCAACAGGGGGAGTATGGCTACACCTTC
NA	TRBJ1-1	TRBD1	TRBV6-1	CASSEGRGLRNTEAFF	TGTGCCAGCAGTGAGGGCAGGGGGCTTAGGAACACTGAAGCTTTCTTT
NA	TRBJ2-1	TRBD1	TRBV18	CASSPPAWTGGYNEQFF	TGTGCCAGCTCACCACCGGCGTGGACAGGGGGCTACAATGAGCAGTTCTTC
NA	TRBJ2-2	TRBD2	TRBV6-1	CASSEGGGMPGELFF	TGTGCCAGCAGTGAAGGGGGGGGAATGCCCGGGGAGCTGTTTTTT
NA	TRBJ2-7	TRBD1	TRBV7-2	CASSHIVGTDPYEQYF	TGTGCCAGCAGCCACATCGTCGGGACAGATCCGTACGAGCAGTACTTC
NA	TRBJ2-2	NA	TRBV5-5	CASRPEENTGELFF	TGTGCCAGCAGACCGGAGGAGAACACCGGGGAGCTGTTTTTT
NA	TRBJ2-2	NA	TRBV5-6	CASSLEGVRGTGELFF	TGTGCCAGCAGCTTGGAGGGGGTTCGGGGCACCGGGGAGCTGTTTTTT
NA	TRBJ2-2	NA	TRBV28	CASSPPTGNGGELFF	TGTGCCAGCAGTCCCCCAACAGGGAACGGCGGGGAGCTGTTTTTT
NA	TRBJ1-1	NA	TRBV5-1	CASSLASDTEAFF	TGCGCCAGCAGCTTGGCCTCGGACACTGAAGCTTTCTTT
NA	TRBJ2-1	TRBD2	TRBV5-6	CASSAVYREGPNEQFF	TGTGCCAGCAGCGCGGTCTATCGGGAGGGCCCCAATGAGCAGTTCTTC
few	TRBJ2-5	NA	TRBV15	CATSRDRGAQETQYF	TGTGCCACCAGCAGAGATCGGGGGGCCCAAGAGACCCAGTACTTC
NA	TRBJ2-1	TRBD2	TRBV11-2	CASRGLAGGEQFF	TGTGCCAGCCGGGGACTAGCGGGTGGTGAGCAGTTCTTC
NA	TRBJ1-4	NA	TRBV18	CASSPNGKTRELFF	TGTGCCAGCTCACCCAACGGTAAAACGCGGGAACTGTTTTTT
NA	TRBJ2-3	TRBD1	TRBV2	CASSRRTGLASTDTQYF	TGTGCCAGCAGCCGGAGGACAGGGCTCGCTAGCACAGATACGCAGTATTTT
NA	TRBJ2-5	NA	TRBV7-9	CASSLQTGPQETQYF	TGTGCCAGCAGCTTACAAACAGGCCCACAAGAGACCCAGTACTTC
NA	TRBJ2-1	TRBD2	TRBV7-9	CASSLVASGYNEQFF	TGTGCCAGCAGCTTAGTCGCTAGCGGATACAATGAGCAGTTCTTC
NA	TRBJ2-2	NA	TRBV7-9	CASSQGRVNTGELFF	TGTGCCAGCAGCCAGGGGAGAGTGAACACCGGGGAGCTGTTTTTT
NA	TRBJ2-3	TRBD2	TRBV11-3	CASSLDLLAGSTDTQYF	TGTGCCAGCAGCTTAGATCTTTTAGCGGGTAGCACAGATACGCAGTATTTT
NA	TRBJ1-2	NA	TRBV5-1	CASRSEPGSHYGYTF	TGCGCCAGCAGGAGTGAACCAGGCTCCCACTATGGCTACACCTTC
NA	TRBJ2-3	TRBD2	TRBV7-8	CASSLRTSGTGTF	TGTGCCAGCAGTCTAAGGACTAGCGGGACAGGGACTTTT
NA	TRBJ2-5	TRBD2	TRBV7-9	CASSLGAGLAGAWETQYF	TGTGCCAGCAGCTTAGGGGCCGGACTAGCGGGAGCTTGGGAGACCCAGTACTTC
NA	TRBJ2-1	TRBD2	TRBV9	CASSVAPSGRDALSSYNEQFF	TGTGCCAGCAGCGTAGCGCCTAGCGGGAGGGATGCGCTTAGCTCCTACAATGAGCAGTTCTTC
NA	TRBJ2-3	NA	TRBV7-3	CASSGTFTDTQYF	TGTGCCAGCTCCGGGACTTTCACAGATACGCAGTATTTT
NA	TRBJ2-7	NA	TRBV5-1	CASSLWSGPYEQYF	TGCGCCAGCAGCTTGTGGAGCGGCCCCTACGAGCAGTACTTC
NA	TRBJ2-4	TRBD2	TRBV9	CASSVGLAGDIQYF	TGTGCCAGCAGCGTAGGACTAGCGGGGGACATTCAGTACTTC
NA	TRBJ2-1	NA	TRBV10-3	CATGRGYEQFF	TGTGCCACCGGCCGGGGGTATGAGCAGTTCTTC
NA	TRBJ2-3	NA	TRBV30	CAWAGVEDTQYF	TGTGCCTGGGCCGGGGTAGAAGATACGCAGTATTTT
once	TRBJ2-3	NA	TRBV6-5	CASGKRLFTDTQYF	TGTGCCAGCGGAAAACGACTTTTCACAGATACGCAGTATTTT
once	TRBJ2-7	NA	TRBV5-1	CASSWSTGSYEQYF	TGCGCCAGCAGCTGGTCAACAGGGTCCTACGAGCAGTACTTC
NA	TRBJ2-3	TRBD2	TRBV7-9	CASSLLAGGGTDTQYF	TGTGCCAGCAGCTTATTAGCGGGAGGTGGGACAGATACGCAGTATTTT
few	TRBJ2-4	TRBD1	TRBV7-8	CASSLGVHRDSKNIQYF	TGTGCCAGCAGCTTAGGAGTCCACCGGGACAGCAAAAACATTCAGTACTTC
NA	TRBJ1-1	NA	TRBV7-8	CASSLGRNTEAFF	TGTGCCAGCAGCTTGGGGAGGAACACTGAAGCTTTCTTT
NA	TRBJ1-1	NA	TRBV6-5	CASSYSSKTEAFF	TGTGCCAGCAGTTACTCCTCTAAGACTGAAGCTTTCTTT
NA	TRBJ2-7	TRBD2	TRBV5-1	CASSLGASGRAPYYEQYF	TGCGCCAGCAGCTTGGGGGCTAGCGGGAGGGCGCCCTACTACGAGCAGTACTTC
few	TRBJ1-5	NA	TRBV19	CASSIGGRDQPQHF	TGTGCCAGTAGTATAGGTGGCAGGGATCAGCCCCAGCATTTT